The rows below give T cell receptor beta chains drawn from one sample of a study of T cells in Graves' hyperthyroidism and ophthalmopathy. One entry per CDR3 protein, called by TCRdb with MiXCR from the multiplex PCR reads. The table includes about 500,000 distinct CDR3 sequences, 15% to 20% detected once. Sequencing input: blood. Receptors originate from a woman under 40 with Graves' ophthalmopathy. CDR3s include the opening cysteine and the closing phenylalanine or tryptophan. Fields, in order: CDR3 length, D gene, clone size, V gene, J gene, CDR3 protein, CDR3 DNA. A D gene is named only where the DNA matches it firmly. Size tells how often a clone was seen (once, few, many) or the class of an expanded clone, and some rows leave it out.

14	TRBD2	NA	TRBV20-1	TRBJ2-7	CSARGEGSWYEQYF	TGCAGTGCTAGAGGGGAGGGCAGTTGGTACGAGCAGTACTTC
15	NA	few	TRBV7-9	TRBJ1-4	CASRPTTVANEKLFF	TGTGCCAGCAGGCCTACGACAGTGGCTAATGAAAAACTGTTTTTT
15	TRBD1	many	TRBV7-3	TRBJ2-2	CASSLFGTGAGELFF	TGTGCCAGCAGCTTATTTGGGACAGGGGCCGGGGAGCTGTTTTTT
14	NA	NA	TRBV30	TRBJ2-7	CAWSQGSGGYEQYF	TGTGCCTGGAGCCAAGGGTCCGGGGGCTACGAGCAGTACTTC
15	NA	NA	TRBV6-2/TRBV6-3	TRBJ1-2	CASSYSADGNYGYTF	TGTGCCAGCAGTTACTCGGCCGACGGTAACTATGGCTACACCTTC
14	NA	many	TRBV24-1	TRBJ2-3	CATRGGGRTDTQYF	TGTGCCACCAGAGGAGGGGGCAGGACAGATACGCAGTATTTT
16	TRBD1	NA	TRBV12-3/TRBV12-4	TRBJ2-6	CASSSTGVSGANVLTF	TGTGCCAGCAGCTCCACAGGGGTCTCTGGGGCCAACGTCCTGACTTTC
13	NA	few	TRBV6-2/TRBV6-3	TRBJ2-1	CASRQENYNEQFF	TGTGCCAGCAGACAGGAGAACTACAATGAGCAGTTCTTC
13	NA	NA	TRBV19	TRBJ2-7	CASSFLAEGEQYF	TGTGCCAGTAGTTTCCTAGCCGAGGGGGAGCAGTACTTC
16	NA	few	TRBV30	TRBJ2-1	CAWSVYQWSSYNEQFF	TGTGCCTGGAGTGTGTATCAATGGAGCTCCTACAATGAGCAGTTCTTC
16	TRBD2	many	TRBV13	TRBJ2-3	CASSLGGGSHSGTQYF	TGTGCCAGCAGCTTAGGGGGCGGGAGCCACAGTGGAACGCAGTATTTT
13	NA	NA	TRBV6-1	TRBJ2-7	CASREQVSYEQYF	TGTGCCAGCAGAGAACAGGTTTCCTACGAGCAGTACTTC
13	NA	few	TRBV19	TRBJ2-1	CASSITAGDEQFF	TGTGCCAGTAGTATAACAGCCGGAGATGAGCAGTTCTTC
13	TRBD2	many	TRBV12-3/TRBV12-4	TRBJ2-5	CASRPGGEETQYF	TGTGCCAGCAGACCCGGGGGGGAAGAGACCCAGTACTTC
11	NA	NA	TRBV10-3	TRBJ2-7	CAISEDYEQYF	TGTGCCATCAGTGAGGACTACGAGCAGTACTTC
16	NA	NA	TRBV6-1	TRBJ2-1	CASSPGKGSSYNEQFF	TGTGCCAGCAGCCCCGGAAAAGGGAGCTCCTACAATGAGCAGTTCTTC
14	NA	many	TRBV12-3/TRBV12-4	TRBJ2-7	CASSAGLKIDEQYF	TGTGCCAGCAGTGCGGGACTCAAAATAGACGAGCAGTACTTC
12	NA	many	TRBV7-8	TRBJ1-1	CASSFWRSEAFF	TGTGCCAGCAGCTTCTGGCGGAGTGAAGCTTTCTTT
14	TRBD1	few	TRBV5-1	TRBJ2-7	CASSSWDSPDEQYF	TGTGCCAGCAGCTCCTGGGACAGCCCCGACGAGCAGTACTTC
15	NA	many	TRBV13	TRBJ2-7	CASSYGRTSSYEQYF	TGTGCCAGCAGCTACGGTAGGACATCATCCTACGAGCAGTACTTC
14	NA	many	TRBV12-3/TRBV12-4	TRBJ1-2	CASTSGQRHYGYTF	TGTGCCAGCACCTCGGGACAACGTCACTATGGCTACACCTTC
12	NA	many	TRBV20-1	TRBJ2-1	CSAKEGYNEQFF	TGCAGTGCTAAAGAAGGGTACAATGAGCAGTTCTTC
16	NA	few	TRBV4-3	TRBJ2-1	CASSQAARMTYNEQFF	TGCGCCAGCAGCCAAGCAGCGCGCATGACCTACAATGAGCAGTTCTTC
17	NA	NA	TRBV6-5	TRBJ2-2	CASSYLSRRLALGELFF	TGTGCCAGCAGTTACCTCTCCCGACGGCTAGCGCTCGGGGAGCTGTTTTTT
14	NA	medium-sized	TRBV20-1	TRBJ2-7	CSVGGGAASYEQYF	TGCAGTGTCGGAGGCGGGGCGGCCTCCTACGAGCAGTACTTC
15	NA	few	TRBV6-2/TRBV6-3	TRBJ2-3	CASRRDSRTTDTQYF	TGTGCCAGCAGGCGGGACTCCCGCACCACAGATACGCAGTATTTT
13	NA	few	TRBV29-1	TRBJ1-2	CSVYIPEGDGYTF	TGCAGCGTTTACATCCCGGAGGGGGATGGCTACACCTTC
14	NA	NA	TRBV10-3	TRBJ2-5	CAIKAGGVRETQYF	TGTGCCATCAAGGCGGGTGGGGTACGGGAGACCCAGTACTTC
14	NA	many	TRBV28	TRBJ2-1	CASSLTRSYNEQFF	TGTGCCAGCAGTCTCACTAGGTCCTACAATGAGCAGTTCTTC
18	TRBD1	many	TRBV6-2/TRBV6-3	TRBJ2-6	CASSPGTGPRSGANVLTF	TGTGCCAGCAGCCCCGGGACAGGCCCCCGCTCTGGGGCCAACGTCCTGACTTTC
15	NA	many	TRBV3-1	TRBJ2-7	CASSQEGTGRGEQYF	TGTGCCAGCAGTCAGGAGGGGACGGGTAGGGGGGAGCAGTACTTC
14	TRBD1	NA	TRBV9	TRBJ2-5	CASSVEGAQETQYF	TGTGCCAGCAGCGTAGAGGGGGCCCAAGAGACCCAGTACTTC
14	NA	NA	TRBV25-1	TRBJ2-3	CASSDIASTDTQYF	TGTGCCAGCAGTGATATAGCCAGCACAGATACGCAGTATTTT
13	NA	many	TRBV5-4	TRBJ2-7	CASSWGPSYEQYF	TGTGCCAGCAGCTGGGGACCGTCCTACGAGCAGTACTTC
16	NA	few	TRBV18	TRBJ1-2	CASSPPLGRMVYGYTF	TGTGCCAGCTCACCACCGCTGGGAAGGATGGTGTATGGCTACACCTTC
13	TRBD1	many	TRBV11-2	TRBJ1-5	CASRGQGGQPQHF	TGTGCCAGCAGAGGACAGGGAGGGCAGCCCCAGCATTTT
16	NA	few	TRBV6-4	TRBJ1-3	CASSYSIRAAGNTIYF	TGTGCCAGCAGTTACTCGATCAGGGCGGCTGGAAACACCATATATTTT
17	NA	many	TRBV6-1	TRBJ2-3	CATVARVGSTWTDTQYF	TGTGCCACCGTCGCTAGGGTGGGATCCACTTGGACAGATACGCAGTATTTT
14	NA	many	TRBV11-2	TRBJ2-3	CASSLAGDGDTQYF	TGTGCCAGCAGCTTAGCGGGAGATGGAGATACGCAGTATTTT
16	NA	NA	TRBV20-1	TRBJ1-5	CSARPGAGNMDQPQHF	TGCAGTGCTAGACCCGGGGCAGGGAACATGGATCAGCCCCAGCATTTT
16	TRBD1	many	TRBV4-1	TRBJ1-3	CASSQQTGEVGNTIYF	TGCGCCAGCAGCCAGCAGACAGGGGAGGTCGGAAACACCATATATTTT
18	TRBD2	many	TRBV7-8	TRBJ2-3	CASSLKGPSGGYTDTQYF	TGTGCCAGCAGCTTAAAGGGGCCTAGCGGGGGATACACAGATACGCAGTATTTT
16	NA	NA	TRBV6-6	TRBJ2-4	CASSYASGLAKNIQYF	TGTGCCAGCAGTTATGCGAGTGGGCTAGCCAAAAACATTCAGTACTTC
11	NA	NA	TRBV11-2	TRBJ2-1	CASSYHNEQFF	TGTGCCAGCAGCTATCACAATGAGCAGTTCTTC
13	NA	few	TRBV12-3/TRBV12-4	TRBJ2-2	CASSLGGTGELLF	TGTGCCAGCAGTTTAGGGGGCACCGGGGAGCTGCTTTTT
16	NA	NA	TRBV6-9	TRBJ1-1	CASSYRRTVLNTEAFF	TGTGCCAGCAGTTACAGACGGACAGTTCTGAACACTGAAGCTTTCTTT
14	NA	few	TRBV6-5	TRBJ2-7	CASSYSVGSYEQYF	TGTGCCAGCAGTTACTCAGTGGGCTCCTACGAGCAGTACTTC
14	NA	NA	TRBV20-1	TRBJ1-5	CSARDGGIGQPQHF	TGCAGTGCTAGAGACGGGGGTATTGGTCAGCCCCAGCATTTT
16	TRBD2	many	TRBV5-1	TRBJ2-5	CASSPEGGLAFETQYF	TGCGCCAGCAGCCCCGAGGGGGGACTAGCATTTGAGACCCAGTACTTC
13	TRBD1	NA	TRBV29-1	TRBJ2-7	CSVGGQGAYEQYF	TGCAGCGTGGGGGGACAGGGGGCCTACGAGCAGTACTTC
16	NA	NA	TRBV4-3	TRBJ2-3	CASSQDRAAQTDTQYF	TGCGCCAGCAGCCAAGATCGGGCGGCGCAGACAGATACGCAGTATTTT
14	NA	many	TRBV28	TRBJ1-1	CASSLGMSRQKAFF	TGTGCCAGCAGTTTGGGAATGAGTAGACAGAAAGCTTTCTTT
13	NA	many	TRBV3-1	TRBJ2-5	CASSQSGLETQYF	TGTGCCAGCAGCCAATCGGGATTGGAGACCCAGTACTTC
15	NA	many	TRBV9	TRBJ2-5	CASSVGGPPQETQYF	TGTGCCAGCAGCGTAGGGGGACCCCCCCAAGAGACCCAGTACTTC
16	TRBD2	many	TRBV3-1	TRBJ2-3	CASSQKAGDSTDTQYF	TGTGCCAGCAGCCAAAAAGCGGGAGATAGCACAGATACGCAGTATTTT